A selection of T cell receptor beta chains follows, all from one sample in a study of blood T cell repertoires in COVID-19. Sequencing used immunoSEQ multiplex PCR; TCRdb keeps in-frame clones, though not all of them. The profile shows over 200,000 clones, about 90% of them singletons. The source material was peripheral blood. The receptors come from a man aged 40-50 years with active or convalescent COVID-19. The CDR3 runs from the conserved cysteine through the conserved F or W. The size field is filled for only some rows; it gives once, few, many or a size class.

J: TRBJ2-1; V: TRBV5-1; size: .; CDR3: CASSATAGSDEQFF
J: TRBJ1-5; V: TRBV5-1; size: few; CDR3: CASSLGDSRNQPQHF
J: TRBJ1-2; V: TRBV28; size: .; CDR3: CASSFQGGRGYTF
J: TRBJ2-3; V: TRBV7-9; size: .; CDR3: CAGTGGGADTQYF
J: TRBJ1-3; V: TRBV11-2; size: few; CDR3: CASSPRAGRGPGNTIYF
J: TRBJ1-1; V: TRBV11-2; size: .; CDR3: CASSLRTTGTTEAFF
J: TRBJ1-2; V: TRBV28; size: .; CDR3: CASSFPPFGYTF
J: TRBJ1-1; V: TRBV9; size: .; CDR3: CASSPRGDRNTEAFF
J: TRBJ2-3; V: TRBV5-4; size: .; CDR3: CASSLGQGADTQYF
J: TRBJ2-5; V: TRBV7-2; size: .; CDR3: CASSFGTISSETQYF
J: TRBJ2-2; V: TRBV6-5; size: .; CDR3: CASSRQGAGELFF
J: TRBJ1-2; V: TRBV6-5; size: .; CDR3: CASKNRGSLYGYTF
J: TRBJ1-1; V: TRBV5-1; size: .; CDR3: CASSRGAGMNTEAFF
J: TRBJ2-3; V: TRBV6-1; size: .; CDR3: CASSALAGGRTDTQYF
J: TRBJ1-1; V: TRBV5-1; size: once; CDR3: CASSLVSGTAEAFF
J: TRBJ2-2; V: TRBV19; size: .; CDR3: CASSPQDSGELFF
J: TRBJ1-4; V: TRBV9; size: few; CDR3: CASSVGGGFDGLFF
J: TRBJ2-2; V: TRBV5-4; size: .; CDR3: CASSLGSGFDTGELFF
J: TRBJ2-5; V: TRBV4-2; size: .; CDR3: CASSQGITGHQETQYF
J: TRBJ2-7; V: TRBV6-5; size: .; CDR3: CASTPGGGYEQYF
J: TRBJ1-5; V: TRBV27; size: .; CDR3: CASTPGGLHQPQHF
J: TRBJ2-7; V: TRBV11-2; size: .; CDR3: CASSIGGTGREQYF
J: TRBJ2-3; V: TRBV10-1; size: .; CDR3: CASSESGQGTDTQYF
J: TRBJ1-5; V: TRBV27; size: .; CDR3: CASKQGPAGPQHF
J: TRBJ2-1; V: TRBV2; size: .; CDR3: CASKLAGGPPTYNEQFF